Listed here is a single T cell receptor (beta chain). Antigen unknown. Primers for the PCR totalled 60 Vbeta and 13 Jbeta. The table came from immunoSEQ multiplex PCR; TCRdb's copy has only in-frame clones and leaves some out. Altogether some 100,000 clones are present, around 70% being singletons, with the ten largest covering roughly 16%. This CDR3 has 15 amino acids. V lost 2 bases to trimming and J lost 0 bases, with 11 bases between them. The germline V gene has CDR1 MNHEY and CDR2 SVGAGI. This record comes from a study of cytomegalovirus exposure and HLA in healthy donors. Broader study findings: Sequencing artifact likely explains a cluster of highly shared sequence variants. Common viral pathogens (according to a later analysis) appeared linked to several of the most significant clusters. The study assumed roughly uniform donor sequencing depth for presence/absence analyses.

Sequencing was carried out using PBMCs. The source of this sequence is a woman in her forties or fifties in good health and CMV-seropositive. The chain recombines TRBV6-5 with TRBJ2-7; tentative D call: TRBD1 (5 bases). The CDR3 spells CASSYEAGISYEQYF. CDR3 sequence (DNA): TGTGCCAGCAGTTACGAAGCAGGGATCTCCTACGAGCAGTACTTC.